These 27 T cell receptor beta chains originate from one sample sequenced in a study of T cells in Graves' hyperthyroidism and ophthalmopathy. Using RNA transcripts as the source, TCR beta CDR3 regions were amplified. HTBI primers were the set used in a first-round RT-PCR of the TCR CDR3. TCRdb reprocessed the multiplex PCR reads via MiXCR and lists one record per CDR3 protein. The table lists about 350,000 distinct CDR3 sequences, around 14% of them singletons. Specimen: blood. The receptors originated from a woman aged 30 to 39 with Graves' hyperthyroidism.

This clonotype was seen many times. The chain links TRBV29-1 to TRBJ2-1, with a weak D call TRBD2 (6 bases). The length of the CDR3 is 13 residues. V was shortened by 6 bases and J by 7 bases, with 16 bases between the two germline ends. CDR1 SQVTM and CDR2 ANQGSEA come from the germline V gene. CDR3 in DNA: TGCAGCGTGGAGGGGCAGGAGTTAAATGAGCAGTTCTTC. It translates to CSVEGQELNEQFF.

In this sample, this clonotype turned up a few times. The chain combines TRBV7-2 with TRBJ2-2; 8 positions match TRBD1. In germline, CDR1 is SGHTA, CDR2 FQGNSA. Trimming cost V 2 bases and J 5 bases; bases outside gene matches: 7. The length of the CDR3 is 16 residues. CDR3 in DNA: TGTGCCAGCAGCTTACCGGGACAGGAGACGACCGGGGAGCTGTTTTTT. Amino acid sequence: CASSLPGQETTGELFF.

This clonotype was counted many times. This chain's CDR3 is CASPLEQYF. For the CDR3, the DNA is TGTGCCAGCCCTTTAGAGCAGTACTTC. The chain recombines TRBV27 with TRBJ2-7; no clear D. Germline CDR1 and CDR2: MNHEY and SMNVEV (reference sequence). The V end was cut by 8 bases, the J end by 7 bases, with 6 bases between. This CDR3 spans 9 amino acids.

The genes are TRBV7-2 and TRBJ2-4; perhaps D is TRBD1 or TRBD2 (5 bases each). V lost 1 base and J lost 4, with 11 bases in between. The CDR3 is 15 amino acids. From germline, CDR1 is SGHTA and CDR2 FQGNSA. CDR3 region: CASSLGGTVKNIQYF. CDR3 nucleotides: TGTGCCAGCAGCTTAGGTGGGACGGTTAAAAACATTCAGTACTTC.

The rearrangement joins TRBV7-8 to TRBJ2-7; 11 bases align to TRBD2. The trim removed 3 bases at V and 0 bases at J, leaving 13 bases unmatched. The germline V gene has CDR1 SGHVS and CDR2 FQNEAQ. The CDR3 loop spans 19 amino acids. The CDR3, as DNA: TGTGCCAGCAGCTTTAAGGGAGGCCTAGCGGGAGGTCTCTCCTACGAGCAGTACTTC. Encoded protein: CASSFKGGLAGGLSYEQYF.

There are a few counts of this clonotype. The chain couples TRBV20-1 to TRBJ1-1, with D possibly TRBD1 on 5 matching bases. The germline gives CDR1 DFQATT, CDR2 SNEGSKA (reference sequence). The CDR3 has 15 residues. The V end was cut by 3 bases, the J end by 7 bases, with 21 bases between. CDR3 amino acids: CSARTEHSGFLEAFF. CDR3 in DNA: TGCAGTGCTAGGACAGAACATTCAGGGTTCCTTGAAGCTTTCTTT.

J is TRBJ1-6 and V is TRBV10-3; 8 nucleotides align to TRBD1. V shed 11 bases and J 8 bases; nucleotides not matched to a gene: 8. The CDR3 spans 13 residues. The germline gives CDR1 ENHRY, CDR2 SYGVKD. The CDR3 DNA reads TGTGCCGTTACCGGGACAGGTGATTCACCCCTCCACTTT. It specifies CAVTGTGDSPLHF.

V usage is TRBV10-3 and J usage is TRBJ1-1; maybe TRBD1 (5 bases). This CDR3 region has 12 residues. Trimming shortened V by 4 bases and J by 4 bases, and 7 bases separated the two germline ends. Germline V gene sequence: CDR1 ENHRY, CDR2 SYGVKD. The CDR3 bases are TGTGCCATCAGTGGGGACCGCACTGAAGCTTTCTTT. Its translation: CAISGDRTEAFF.

This clonotype has a count of ten or more. This chain joins TRBV28 and TRBJ2-5; TRBD1 might be the D (5 bases). Trimming took off 5 bases at V and 5 bases at J, with 12 bases between the two ends. CDR3 length: 13 amino acids. Germline CDR1 reads MDHEN; CDR2 reads SYDVKM. CDR3 DNA: TGTGCCAGCAGTCTTCAGGGCTGGGAGACCCAGTACTTC. Its translation: CASSLQGWETQYF.

The V gene is TRBV3-1, the J gene TRBJ2-3; weak D call: TRBD2 (5 bases). The CDR3 extends over 18 amino acids. The germline CDR1 and CDR2 sequences are LGHDT and YNNKEL (reference sequence). The germline V and J ends were trimmed by 3 bases and 2 bases, with 21 bases remaining between them. The CDR3 reads CASSQTPKTIDLTDTQYF. DNA of the CDR3: TGTGCCAGCAGCCAGACCCCGAAGACTATCGACCTCACAGATACGCAGTATTTT.

This clonotype was recorded many times. The chain recombines TRBV6-1 with TRBJ2-7; 7 bases fit TRBD2. Trimming cost V 5 bases and J 6 bases; bases outside gene matches: 10. This CDR3 has 14 amino acids. The germline V gene encodes CDR1 MNHNS and CDR2 SASEGT. CDR3: CASSYGGRVSEQYF. In DNA form, the CDR3 reads TGTGCCAGCAGTTACGGGGGGAGGGTGTCCGAGCAGTACTTC.

This clonotype was counted a few times. This sequence joins TRBV19 and TRBJ1-3; no clear D. Trimming took 3 bases from V and 4 from J, leaving 13 bases between them. The CDR3 is 15 amino acids. CDR1 and CDR2 from the germline V gene are LNHDA and SQIVND (reference sequence). CDR3 DNA: TGTGCCAGTAGTATGGAGACAACCCTCGGAAACACCATATATTTT. It yields the protein CASSMETTLGNTIYF. Drawing the rest from reference TRBV19 and TRBJ1-3, the complete variable domain is DGGITQSPKYLFRKEGQNVTLSCEQNLNHDAMYWYRQDPGQGLRLIYYSQIVNDFQKGDIAEGYSVSREKKESFPLTVTSAQKNPTAFYLCASSMETTLGNTIYFGEGSWLTVV.

The V call is TRBV18, the J call TRBJ2-7; the D gene is possibly TRBD1 (5 bases). There are 15 residues in the CDR3. The germline V gene has CDR1 KGHSH and CDR2 LQKENI. With 3 bases removed from V and 5 bases from J, the gap between germline ends came to 17 bases. CDR3 DNA: TGTGCCAGCTCACCCCAGATGGGTGCAGGGAACGAGCAGTACTTC. It yields the protein CASSPQMGAGNEQYF.

V is TRBV3-1 and J is TRBJ2-7, with a weak D call TRBD1 (6 bases). V lost 1 base to trimming and J lost 2 bases, with 12 bases between them. Germline loops: CDR1 LGHDT, CDR2 YNNKEL (reference sequence). This CDR3 contains 15 residues. The CDR3: CASSQVWAGAYEQYF. The DNA of the CDR3 is TGTGCCAGCAGCCAAGTTTGGGCAGGGGCCTACGAGCAGTACTTC.

This clonotype appeared a few times. The chain couples TRBV20-1 to TRBJ1-4; D is perhaps TRBD1 (6 bases). The CDR3 sequence is 21 residues long. Trimming left V 1 base short and J 0 bases short, with 27 bases between. Germline V gene sequence: CDR1 DFQATT, CDR2 SNEGSKA (reference sequence). In nucleotides, the CDR3 is TGCAGTGCTAGAGCCGGGGGGACACCGCAAATTGATCTGGCAACTAATGAAAAACTGTTTTTT. This gives the protein CSARAGGTPQIDLATNEKLFF.

The chain links TRBV6-1 to TRBJ2-6; D ambiguous. The ends were cut back, 1 base at V and 4 bases at J, with 8 bases in the middle. CDR3 length equals 15 residues. Germline-derived CDR1 and CDR2 are MNHNS and SASEGT. CDR3 DNA: TGTGCCAGCAGTGAAGGGTCGTCCGGGGCCAACGTCCTGACTTTC. Amino acids: CASSEGSSGANVLTF.

This clonotype has just a few counts. The chain carries TRBV6-1 and TRBJ1-4; no clear D. Trimming took 4 bases from V and 3 from J, leaving 12 bases between them. The CDR3 has 15 amino acids. Germline assignment: CDR1 MNHNS and CDR2 SASEGT. CDR3 region: CASSARGASNEKLFF. The DNA for the CDR3 is TGTGCCAGCAGTGCCCGAGGAGCTTCTAATGAAAAACTGTTTTTT.

This clonotype was seen only a few times. The chain has TRBV29-1 and TRBJ2-1, with D uncertain. CDR1 is SQVTM, CDR2 ANQGSEA, per germline. The V end lost 0 bases, the J end lost 2 bases, and 14 bases lay between the germline ends. The CDR3 has 16 residues. The CDR3 region is CSVEDQGRNTYNEQFF. For the CDR3, the DNA is TGCAGCGTTGAAGATCAAGGACGGAATACCTACAATGAGCAGTTCTTC.

This clonotype was seen a few times. The V gene is TRBV19, the J gene TRBJ2-2; no clear D gene. The CDR3 runs 11 residues. Germline CDR1 reads LNHDA; CDR2 reads SQIVND (reference sequence). V gave up 6 bases and J gave up 5 bases, with 4 bases separating them. Here the CDR3 reads CASRWTGELFF. The DNA for the CDR3 is TGTGCCAGTAGATGGACCGGGGAGCTGTTTTTT.

There are many counts of this clonotype. The chain combines TRBV12-3 or TRBV12-4 with TRBJ1-1; the match to TRBD1 covers 7 bases. The V segment lost 6 bases and the J segment 5 bases; nucleotides outside the gene matches: 9. The CDR3 runs 14 residues. The CDR3, as DNA: TGTGCCAGCAGCCTAACAGGGGAGGGAACTGAAGCTTTCTTT. Translating it yields CASSLTGEGTEAFF.

The chain employs TRBV6-1 and TRBJ1-5; TRBD1 aligns across 10 bases. In germline, CDR1 is MNHNS, CDR2 SASEGT. Losses at the gene ends were 5 bases for V and 3 bases for J; bases not matched to a gene: 7. CDR3 length: 16 amino acids. The CDR3 reads CASSPSTGGNNQPQHF. The CDR3 DNA follows: TGTGCCAGCAGTCCTTCGACAGGGGGCAACAATCAGCCCCAGCATTTT.

The table lists this clonotype with many counts. The J gene is TRBJ2-1, the V gene TRBV30; D uncertain. CDR3 length equals 14 residues. Germline V gene sequence: CDR1 GTSNPN, CDR2 SVGIG (reference sequence). Trimming took off 4 bases at V and 6 bases at J, with 16 bases between the two ends. For the CDR3, the DNA is TGTGCCTGGACCCCGGCGACGGTTAGCAATGAGCAGTTCTTC. It translates to CAWTPATVSNEQFF.

This clonotype showed up many times. V gene TRBV29-1 combines with J gene TRBJ2-4; 7 bases align to TRBD1. The V segment lost 7 bases and the J segment 1 base; nucleotides outside the gene matches: 4. The CDR3 is made up of 13 amino acids. The germline V gene encodes CDR1 SQVTM and CDR2 ANQGSEA. CDR3 residues: CSAATGAKNIQYF. CDR3 nucleotide sequence: TGCAGCGCTGCGACAGGGGCCAAAAACATTCAGTACTTC.

This clonotype showed up many times. V gene TRBV11-2 combines with J gene TRBJ2-3, with TRBD2 identical over 8 bases. Looked up from germline, CDR1 is SGHAT and CDR2 is FQNNGV. This CDR3 region has 15 residues. Losses at the gene ends were 5 bases for V and 2 bases for J; bases not matched to a gene: 6. The CDR3 sequence: CASSPLREVTDTQYF. The CDR3 DNA is TGTGCCAGCAGCCCCCTGCGGGAGGTCACAGATACGCAGTATTTT.

The V call is TRBV12-3 or TRBV12-4, the J call TRBJ1-2; D is unclear. The CDR3 consists of 13 residues. V was trimmed by 6 bases and J by 3 bases, leaving 11 bases between them. The CDR3 sequence is CASRNGRDYGYTF. The CDR3 DNA reads TGTGCCAGCAGGAACGGCAGAGACTATGGCTACACCTTC.

This clonotype was picked up a small number of times. The J gene is TRBJ2-5, the V gene TRBV5-1; weak D call: TRBD2 (6 bases). The CDR3 runs to 14 residues. Germline CDR1 reads SGHRS; CDR2 reads YFSETQ. V lost 4 bases and J 2 bases, leaving 12 bases between the germline ends. The CDR3 here is CASSDGGIQETQYF. CDR3 DNA sequence: TGCGCCAGCAGCGACGGGGGAATTCAAGAGACCCAGTACTTC.

The chain joins TRBV5-6 to TRBJ1-6; 11 bases align to TRBD1. The CDR3 length is 13 residues. Germline lookup yields CDR1 SGHDT and CDR2 YYEEEE. V shed 4 bases and J 9 bases; nucleotides not matched to a gene: 0. The CDR3 DNA reads as TGTGCCAGCAGCGGACAGGGGGCTTCACCCCTCCACTTT. Amino acids: CASSGQGASPLHF. The full variable domain, with the rest looked up from reference TRBV5-6 and TRBJ1-6, is DAGVTQSPTHLIKTRGQQVTLRCSPKSGHDTVSWYQQALGQGPQFIFQYYEEEERQRGNFPDRFSGHQFPNYSSELNVNALLLGDSALYLCASSGQGASPLHFGNGTRLTVT.